This T cell receptor (beta chain) was recovered during a study of shared clonotypes between healthy human individuals (dated by TCRdb to about 2020). Background for the entire study: A few men and a couple of women, aged 18 to 49 years, made up the cohort. Per donor, three plates each were used for CD4 naive and CD4 memory, two for CD8 naive, and one for CD8 memory. To estimate repertoire size and how much clonotypes are shared between individuals, the study performed deep sequencing of blood TCR repertoires from roughly five healthy adults. Different laboratories and diverse techniques were used to prepare libraries and sequence TCR repertoires, to increase sequencing depth and limit assay-specific biases. Leukapheresis yielded between about 0.85 and 9 billion PBMCs per donor.

The study at large found these results: Sampling was limited to blood, and TCR repertoires in tissue likely differ from TCR repertoires in blood. Pairwise subsampling indicated that sequencing depth was expected to affect the degree of clonotype sharing among donors. About 5% of naive CD4, around 4% of naive CD8, around 2.3% of memory CD4, and more than 0.35% of memory CD8 clonotypes were shared across a few donors. Estimated clonotype richness was generally larger for naive than for memory subsets. Incomplete sequencing was indicated by rarefaction of sorted-subset datasets, despite the large sequencing depth. Because the study included only a small number of donors, the genetic and exposure-history diversity represented was limited. Compared with non-shared clonotypes, the clonotypes found in all four sorted-subset donors had higher generation probabilities.

The donors were healthy, HIV-negative adults with no recently reported acute infections or vaccinations. All donors were Caucasian adults living in Nashville, Tennessee, USA. CD4+ T cells were enriched through magnetic negative selection, after which naive cells were positively selected on CD45RA and the remaining negative fraction served as the memory subset. After blood collection by leukapheresis, PBMCs were isolated using Ficoll-Histopaque density gradient centrifugation and then cryopreserved in the vapor phase of liquid nitrogen. Analytical flow cytometry was used to check the purity and quantity of each magnetically sorted T cell population. Genomic DNA was isolated from each sorted fraction and quantified by UV absorbance on a Nanodrop 2000c. The germline V gene sets CDR1 to SGHTA and CDR2 to FQGNSA. The junction carries 14 bases between V and J, which are trimmed by 5 bases and 0 bases respectively. The CDR3 holds 16 amino acids from the cysteine to the phenylalanine. Solely the CDR3 DNA is kept, with 48 bases framed from the first base.

Using the deep immunoSEQ assay, multiplex PCR amplified TCR CDR3 regions from genomic DNA. Extracted genomic DNA from each cell subset was distributed evenly across all wells of several immunoSEQ 96-well plates, and each plate was treated as a replicate. For sorted subsets, around 200 ng genomic DNA, equal to tens of thousands of T cell genomes, was loaded into each replicate PCR. Purified libraries were measured with a Qubit 3.0 fluorometer, size-checked on a Bioanalyzer 2100, and measured again with the KAPA Library Quantification kit. Every immunoSEQ 96-well plate was sequenced on a separate single-read 150-cycle Illumina NextSeq 550 flow cell. From the authors' description of their analysis: Because the immunoSEQ output held only junctional sequences and lacked quality scores, the filtering could not match the filtering applied to full-length reads. To assign V/J genes and CDR3, sequences were annotated using PyIR, a Python wrapper for IgBLAST v1.9, with IMGT germline references. Reads were removed for weak V/J assignments (E-value above 1e-6), missing CDR3, stop codons, out-of-frame junctions, or ambiguous translated residues. V3J clonotypes were defined as sequences sharing an identical inferred V gene, J gene, and CDR3 amino acid sequence. The percentage overlap between two repertoires was calculated by dividing the number of shared unique clonotypes by the size of the smaller repertoire. RTK rarefaction, the Chao1 estimator, and Recon v2.1 estimates of unobserved clonotypes were used to assess repertoire richness. OLGA was used to compute generation probabilities for all TCRbeta clonotypes that the gDNA method yielded from a handful of donors. TCRdb obtained this table from immuneACCESS and retained in-frame rearrangements with V and J assigned. These tables miss some clones; where compared with another copy, unresolved V genes account for less than half of the shortfall, and the remainder is unexplained. Clonal size and the V and J genes are those of that table, whereas D and trimming came from the DNA. The sample includes 2,500,000 or so clones, with just over 90% observed a single time. Roughly 0.13% of the sample lies in the top ten.

As to this clone: The antigen it binds to is not known. Qualities for individual bases were not recorded, and no much larger clone is one base off.

The rearranged chain carries TRBV7-2 and TRBJ1-3, with no reliable assignment of the D segment. The specimen was naive CD4+ T cells sorted from blood. This specimen's cell subset or site label, interpreted: CD45RA+ positively selected. This receptor was obtained from a man younger than 35 in good health. The CDR3 protein sequence reads: CASSVHGTASGNTIYF. In nucleotide form, the sequence is TGTGCCAGCAGCGTACACGGCACAGCCTCTGGAAACACCATATATTTT.